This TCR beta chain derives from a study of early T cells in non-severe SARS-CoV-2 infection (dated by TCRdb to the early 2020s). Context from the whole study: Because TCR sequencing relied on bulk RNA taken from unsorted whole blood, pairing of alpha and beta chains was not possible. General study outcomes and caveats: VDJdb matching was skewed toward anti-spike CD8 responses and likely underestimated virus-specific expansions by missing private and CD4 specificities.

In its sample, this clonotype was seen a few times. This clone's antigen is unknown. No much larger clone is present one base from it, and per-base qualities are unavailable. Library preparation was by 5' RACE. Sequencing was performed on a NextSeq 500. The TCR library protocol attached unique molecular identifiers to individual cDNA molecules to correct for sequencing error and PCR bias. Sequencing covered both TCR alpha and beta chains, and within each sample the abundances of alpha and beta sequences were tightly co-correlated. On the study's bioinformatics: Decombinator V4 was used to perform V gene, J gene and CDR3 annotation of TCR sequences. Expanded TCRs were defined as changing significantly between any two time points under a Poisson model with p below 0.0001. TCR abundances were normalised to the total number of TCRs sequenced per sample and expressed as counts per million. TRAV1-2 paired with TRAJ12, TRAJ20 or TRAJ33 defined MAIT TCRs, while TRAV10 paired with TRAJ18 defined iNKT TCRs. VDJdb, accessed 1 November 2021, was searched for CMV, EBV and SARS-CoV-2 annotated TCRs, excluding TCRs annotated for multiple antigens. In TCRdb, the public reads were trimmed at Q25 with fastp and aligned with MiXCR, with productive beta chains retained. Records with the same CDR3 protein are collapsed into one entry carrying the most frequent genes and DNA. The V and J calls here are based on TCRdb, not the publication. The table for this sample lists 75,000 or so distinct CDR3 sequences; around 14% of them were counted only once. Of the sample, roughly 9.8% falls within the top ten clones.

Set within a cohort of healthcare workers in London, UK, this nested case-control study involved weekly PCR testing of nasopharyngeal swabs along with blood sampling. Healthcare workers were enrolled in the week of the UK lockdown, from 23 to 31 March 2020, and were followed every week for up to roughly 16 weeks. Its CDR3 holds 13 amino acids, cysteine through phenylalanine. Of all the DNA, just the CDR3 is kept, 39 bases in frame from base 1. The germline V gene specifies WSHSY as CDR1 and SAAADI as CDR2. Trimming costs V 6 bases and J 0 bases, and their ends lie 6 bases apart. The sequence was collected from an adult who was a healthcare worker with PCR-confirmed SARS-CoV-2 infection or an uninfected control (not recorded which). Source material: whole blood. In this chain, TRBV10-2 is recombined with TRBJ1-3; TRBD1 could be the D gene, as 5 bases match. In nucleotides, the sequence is TGCGCCAGCAGCGACAGCTCTGGAAACACCATATATTTT. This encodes CASSDSSGNTIYF.